This TCR beta chain was profiled in a study of Ad26.COV2.S vaccination and SARS-CoV-2 variants. V lost 6 bases, J lost 9 bases, and 14 bases stayed unmatched. The CDR3 consists of 14 residues. Germline CDR1 is MNHEY and CDR2 is SVGAGI. Treatment of the sample: about 20 received Ad26.COV2.S at low or high dose, single or two shots; 5 received placebo; per-sample allocation not given. Each sample was drawn 63 days after the first injection (of vaccine or placebo). Profiling relied on immunoSEQ multiplex PCR, and the TCRdb table lists in-frame clones only, not all of them. The data hold about 250,000 clones, with around 87% observed a single time. There are a few counts of this clone.

The sequenced sample was peripheral blood, obtained in a trial of Ad26.COV2.S vaccine versus placebo. The TCR was taken from a person aged 18-65 years who received the Ad26.COV2.S COVID-19 vaccine or a placebo. This chain joins TRBV6-5 and TRBJ2-7; 7 nucleotides align to TRBD1. In nucleotides, the CDR3 is TGTGCCAGCAGAAGGGACAGCACTTTGCGCGGGCAGTACTTC. Protein sequence: CASRRDSTLRGQYF.